One sample yielded the 26 T cell receptor beta chains listed below, sequenced in a study of CD8 T cells in Susac syndrome. A quantity of roughly 0.5 to 1 ug RNA underwent reverse transcription using random hexamers. TCRdb re-derived calls from the immunoSEQ multiplex PCR reads in MiXCR, one entry per CDR3 protein. This table has 210,000 or so distinct CDR3 sequences, roughly 92% appearing once. Sequencing input: CD8+ T cells from PBMCs. These receptors originate from a human donor with multiple sclerosis.

This rearrangement joins TRBV20-1 to TRBJ2-7; tentatively, D is TRBD2 (6 bases). V was pared by 0 bases and J by 1 base, with 10 bases between. The CDR3 loop spans 14 amino acids. Germline lookup yields CDR1 DFQATT and CDR2 SNEGSKA (reference sequence). The CDR3 sequence is CSARDVGGSYEQYF. CDR3 DNA sequence: TGCAGTGCTAGAGACGTGGGAGGATCCTACGAGCAGTACTTC.

The genes are TRBV3-1 and TRBJ2-5, with TRBD2 as a possible D gene (6 bases). V lost 1 base to trimming and J lost 4 bases, with 13 bases between them. Per germline, CDR1 LGHDT and CDR2 YNNKEL (reference sequence). The CDR3 covers 15 residues. CDR3 bases: TGTGCCAGCAGCCAAGGACCTAGCGTAAGAGAGACCCAGTACTTC. Amino acid sequence: CASSQGPSVRETQYF.

The chain employs TRBV9 and TRBJ2-5; D might be TRBD2 (5 bases). Trimming took 4 bases from V and 4 from J, leaving 20 bases between them. The CDR3 is 16 residues long. Per germline, CDR1 SGDLS and CDR2 YYNGEE. The CDR3 coding sequence is TGTGCCAGCAGCTCCACCCCCGGGGTAAGCGGAGAGACCCAGTACTTC. This sequence encodes CASSSTPGVSGETQYF.

This clonotype occurred a few times. The rearrangement joins TRBV29-1 to TRBJ2-5; TRBD1 agrees at 11 bases. Trimming cost V 7 bases and J 2 bases; bases outside gene matches: 18. This CDR3 region has 18 residues. Germline V CDR1 and CDR2: SQVTM, ANQGSEA. DNA for the CDR3: TGCAGCGCTTCCGGACAGGGGGCTACTAACTGGTTACAAGAGACCCAGTACTTC. Its translation: CSASGQGATNWLQETQYF.

The chain links TRBV15 to TRBJ2-7; 9 nucleotides match TRBD1. Germline CDR1 is LNHNV and CDR2 is YYDKDF (reference sequence). The CDR3 length is 14 residues. The trim removed 1 base at V and 2 bases at J, leaving 0 bases unmatched. CDR3 sequence (DNA): TGTGCCACCAGCAGAGGGGACAGGGCCTACGAGCAGTACTTC. Translation gives CATSRGDRAYEQYF.

This sequence joins TRBV7-9 and TRBJ2-1, with TRBD2 identical over 12 bases. Germline CDR1 SEHNR, CDR2 FQNEAQ (reference sequence). The V gene end was trimmed by 5 bases and the J gene end by 6 bases; junction bases not matched to a gene: 5. The CDR3 is made up of 15 amino acids. CDR3 in amino acids: CASSPRLAGANEQFF. DNA of the CDR3: TGTGCCAGCAGCCCTCGACTAGCGGGAGCCAATGAGCAGTTCTTC.

This rearrangement joins TRBV15 to TRBJ2-2, with D possibly matching TRBD1 (6 bases). This CDR3 is built from 14 residues. Germline lookup yields CDR1 LNHNV and CDR2 YYDKDF (reference sequence). V was cut by 3 bases and J by 5 bases, with 10 bases left in between. The CDR3 DNA follows: TGTGCCACCAGCAGTCCAGGGGTAACCGGGGAGCTGTTTTTT. This sequence encodes CATSSPGVTGELFF.

The chain couples TRBV7-8 to TRBJ1-5, with D possibly matching TRBD1 (6 bases). Trimming pared 1 base from V and 0 bases from J, leaving 13 bases between. The CDR3 has 17 amino acids. Germline values: CDR1 SGHVS, CDR2 FQNEAQ. CDR3 protein: CASSLVWTDYSNQPQHF. In DNA form, the CDR3 reads TGTGCCAGCAGCTTAGTCTGGACAGACTATAGCAATCAGCCCCAGCATTTT.

J is TRBJ2-7 and V is TRBV12-3 or TRBV12-4, with D perhaps assigned TRBD1 or TRBD2 (5 bases each). V was shortened by 6 bases and J by 6 bases, with 18 bases between the two germline ends. The CDR3 totals 14 residues. This CDR3 reads CASSSQPSGGEQYF. CDR3 DNA sequence: TGTGCCAGCAGCTCACAGCCCAGTGGGGGCGAGCAGTACTTC.

The gene calls are TRBV12-3 or TRBV12-4 and TRBJ2-4; 7 nucleotides match TRBD2. Unmatched junction bases numbered 2, after V lost 1 base and J lost 8 bases. The CDR3 covers 13 residues. The CDR3 spells CASSLGLADIQYF. The CDR3 nucleotides are TGTGCCAGCAGTTTAGGGCTAGCGGACATTCAGTACTTC.

This chain uses TRBV6-5 with TRBJ2-7, with TRBD2 matching 7 bases. The V and J ends lost 6 bases and 2 bases, in that order; junction bases with no gene match: 7. From germline, CDR1 is MNHEY and CDR2 SVGAGI. This CDR3 contains 14 residues. The CDR3 is CASSPVRGAYEQYF. CDR3 sequence (DNA): TGTGCCAGCAGCCCCGTACGGGGGGCCTACGAGCAGTACTTC.

The chain recombines TRBV2 with TRBJ1-4, with D possibly being TRBD1 (5 bases). The CDR3 loop spans 17 amino acids. Trimming pared 3 bases from V and 6 bases from J, leaving 20 bases between. In germline, CDR1 is SNHLY, CDR2 FYNNEI. The CDR3 sequence is CASSDRGGNPGDEKLFF. For the CDR3, the DNA is TGTGCCAGCAGTGACCGCGGGGGGAATCCAGGAGATGAAAAACTGTTTTTT.

V and J are TRBV28 and TRBJ2-7; D is possibly TRBD2 (6 bases). Germline V gene data show CDR1 as MDHEN and CDR2 as SYDVKM. With 3 bases removed from V and 5 bases from J, the gap between germline ends came to 11 bases. This CDR3 comprises 13 residues. The CDR3 spells CASSFRGRHEQYF. The CDR3, as DNA: TGTGCCAGCAGTTTTCGGGGGAGGCACGAGCAGTACTTC.

This sequence joins TRBV7-8 and TRBJ2-3, with 9 bases aligning to TRBD2. V shed 3 bases and J 5 bases; nucleotides not matched to a gene: 6. Germline assignment: CDR1 SGHVS and CDR2 FQNEAQ. The CDR3 loop spans 15 amino acids. The CDR3 DNA sequence: TGTGCCAGCAGCTTTAGCGGGAGATCGGAAGATACGCAGTATTTT. This codes for CASSFSGRSEDTQYF.

This chain connects TRBV30 to TRBJ1-6; TRBD1 agrees at 9 bases. The germline gives CDR1 GTSNPN, CDR2 SVGIG (reference sequence). CDR3 length: 18 amino acids. V trimming: 2 bases; J trimming: 1 base; junction bases outside the gene matches: 9. In nucleotides, the CDR3 is TGTGCCTGGAGTAATCGACAGGGGGGCCCGTCCTATAATTCACCCCTCCACTTT. This codes for CAWSNRQGGPSYNSPLHF.

J is TRBJ2-5 and V is TRBV15; D remains ambiguous. Trimming took off 1 base at V and 9 bases at J, with 24 bases between the two ends. Germline loops: CDR1 LNHNV, CDR2 YYDKDF (reference sequence). The CDR3 is 17 amino acids. For the CDR3, the DNA is TGTGCCACCAGCAGAGCCGGGCCCAGCCAACTCCCGTTCTCCCAGTACTTC. Amino acid sequence: CATSRAGPSQLPFSQYF. The full variable domain, its missing parts supplied by reference TRBV15 and TRBJ2-5, is DAMVIQNPRYQVTQFGKPVTLSCSQTLNHNVMYWYQQKSSQAPKLLFHYYDKDFNNEADTPDNFQSRRPNTSFCFLDIRSPGLGDTAMYLCATSRAGPSQLPFSQYFGPGTRLLVL.

In this sample, this clonotype turned up once. This chain connects TRBV9 to TRBJ2-3, with unresolved D. This CDR3 is 17 amino acids long. Per germline, CDR1 SGDLS and CDR2 YYNGEE. Trimming cost V 3 bases and J 4 bases, with 21 bases left between them. This chain's CDR3 is CASSADPTRWSSDTQYF. As DNA, the CDR3 is TGTGCCAGCAGCGCCGACCCCACCCGGTGGAGTTCAGATACGCAGTATTTT.

The rearrangement uses TRBV19 and TRBJ1-1; no clear D. The CDR3 contains 13 residues. V lost 4 bases and J lost 3, with 9 bases in between. Looked up from germline, CDR1 is LNHDA and CDR2 is SQIVND (reference sequence). CDR3 sequence: CASSRSGYTEAFF. CDR3 DNA: TGTGCCAGTAGTAGGTCCGGGTACACTGAAGCTTTCTTT.

V usage is TRBV12-3 or TRBV12-4 and J usage is TRBJ2-3, with D unclear. The CDR3 spans 13 residues. V dropped 6 bases and J dropped 4 bases, with 11 bases sitting between them. The CDR3 spells CASSPSVADTQYF. CDR3 DNA sequence: TGTGCCAGCAGCCCCTCGGTCGCAGATACGCAGTATTTT.

The chain uses TRBV27 and TRBJ2-1, with 8 bases aligning to TRBD2. The V gene's germline CDR1 is MNHEY and CDR2 SMNVEV (reference sequence). The CDR3 is 14 amino acids. V shed 3 bases, J shed 4 bases, and the junction held 2 bases outside the gene matches. The CDR3 DNA follows: TGTGCCAGCAGTTTCGTAGCGGGATACAATGAGCAGTTCTTC. Protein: CASSFVAGYNEQFF.

The chain recombines TRBV13 with TRBJ2-1; 9 positions agree with TRBD2. Germline CDR1 and CDR2: PRHDT and FYEKMQ (reference sequence). V shed 0 bases, J shed 5 bases, and the junction held 5 bases outside the gene matches. The CDR3 sequence is 16 residues long. The CDR3 sequence is CASSLGLSGGNNEQFF. CDR3 sequence (DNA): TGTGCCAGCAGCTTAGGCCTCAGCGGGGGGAACAATGAGCAGTTCTTC.

CDR3 amino acids: CASSLSGGIGNQPQHF. CDR3 sequence (DNA): TGTGCCAGCAGTTTATCAGGGGGTATTGGCAATCAGCCCCAGCATTTT. J is TRBJ1-5 and V is TRBV27, with D maybe TRBD1 (6 bases). The CDR3 runs to 16 residues. From germline, CDR1 is MNHEY and CDR2 SMNVEV (reference sequence). Trimming pared 0 bases from V and 2 bases from J, leaving 11 bases between.

This chain links TRBV10-2 with TRBJ2-7; TRBD1 aligns across 8 bases. V shed 5 bases and J 1 base; nucleotides not matched to a gene: 7. The CDR3 contains 15 residues. Germline V gene sequence: CDR1 WSHSY, CDR2 SAAADI. The CDR3 region has the DNA TGCGCCAGCAGTTATCCAGGGGGCGGGTCCTACGAGCAGTACTTC. It specifies CASSYPGGGSYEQYF.

This chain connects TRBV7-9 to TRBJ2-1; no reliable D call. The CDR3 runs 15 residues. The germline V gene has CDR1 SEHNR and CDR2 FQNEAQ (reference sequence). V was clipped by 1 base and J by 8 bases, with 15 bases between them. The CDR3 DNA reads TGTGCCAGCAGCTTAGGGGTCTCTAGTTCTGATGAGCAGTTCTTC. It is translated as CASSLGVSSSDEQFF. The full variable domain, with the rest looked up from reference TRBV7-9 and TRBJ2-1, is DTGVSQNPRHKITKRGQNVTFRCDPISEHNRLYWYRQTLGQGPEFLTYFQNEAQLEKSRLLSDRFSAERPKGSFSTLEIQRTEQGDSAMYLCASSLGVSSSDEQFFGPGTRLTVL.

The genes are TRBV7-9 and TRBJ2-1; the D is unclear. CDR1 is SEHNR, CDR2 FQNEAQ, per germline (reference sequence). The CDR3 consists of 11 residues. With 3 bases removed from V and 10 bases from J, the gap between germline ends came to 7 bases. The CDR3 is CASSFPREQFF. In nucleotides, the CDR3 is TGTGCCAGCAGCTTCCCCAGAGAGCAGTTCTTC.

This sequence joins TRBV5-1 and TRBJ2-5, with unresolved D. Germline-derived CDR1 and CDR2 are SGHRS and YFSETQ. Trimming cost V 0 bases and J 5 bases, with 8 bases left between them. CDR3 length: 13 amino acids. CDR3 DNA: TGCGCCAGCAGCTTGGCATTGGGGGAGACCCAGTACTTC. Its translation is CASSLALGETQYF.